The sequence of this T cell receptor beta chain was determined in a study of blood T cell repertoires in COVID-19. This clone was detected only a few times. The assay was immunoSEQ multiplex PCR, and TCRdb's table has in-frame clones only and misses some. The sample lists 130,000 to 150,000 clones; around four fifths were seen once. The CDR3 length is 15 residues. The ends lost 5 bases at V and 8 bases at J; junction bases unmatched: 13. Germline CDR1 and CDR2: SEHNR and FQNEAQ (reference sequence). Sequencing was performed on peripheral blood. This sequence was found in a human donor in a cohort sampled during active COVID-19. The genes are TRBV7-9 and TRBJ1-2; TRBD1 matches at 8 bases. In nucleotides, the CDR3 is TGTGCCAGCAGCCGGGGTCGGACAGGGTCTAGAGGCTACACCTTC. Its translation is CASSRGRTGSRGYTF.